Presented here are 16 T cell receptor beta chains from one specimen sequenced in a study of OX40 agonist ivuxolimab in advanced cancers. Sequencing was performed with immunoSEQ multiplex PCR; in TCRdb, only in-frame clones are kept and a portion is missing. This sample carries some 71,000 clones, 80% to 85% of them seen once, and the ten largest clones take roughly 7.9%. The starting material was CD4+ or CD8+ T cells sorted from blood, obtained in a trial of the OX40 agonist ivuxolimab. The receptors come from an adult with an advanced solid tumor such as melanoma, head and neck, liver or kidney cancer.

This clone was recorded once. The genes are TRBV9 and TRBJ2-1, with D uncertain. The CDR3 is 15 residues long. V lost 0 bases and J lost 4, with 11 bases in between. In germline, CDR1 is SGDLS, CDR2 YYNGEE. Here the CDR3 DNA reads TGTGCCAGCAGCGTAGAAGGGTGGGTTTACAATGAGCAGTTCTTC. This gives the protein CASSVEGWVYNEQFF.

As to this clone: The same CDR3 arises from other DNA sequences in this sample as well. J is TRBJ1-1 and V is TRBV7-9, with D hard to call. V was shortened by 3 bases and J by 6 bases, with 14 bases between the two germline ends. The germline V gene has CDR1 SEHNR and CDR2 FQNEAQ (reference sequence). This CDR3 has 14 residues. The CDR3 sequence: CASSFTYLVAEAFF. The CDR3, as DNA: TGTGCCAGCAGCTTCACCTACTTGGTTGCTGAAGCTTTCTTT.

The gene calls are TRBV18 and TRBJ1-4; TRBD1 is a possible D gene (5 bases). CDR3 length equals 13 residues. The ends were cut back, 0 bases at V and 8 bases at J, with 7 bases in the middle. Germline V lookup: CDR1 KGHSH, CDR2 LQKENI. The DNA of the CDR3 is TGTGCCAGCTCACCACCGCGGGGGGAAAAACTGTTTTTT. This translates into CASSPPRGEKLFF.

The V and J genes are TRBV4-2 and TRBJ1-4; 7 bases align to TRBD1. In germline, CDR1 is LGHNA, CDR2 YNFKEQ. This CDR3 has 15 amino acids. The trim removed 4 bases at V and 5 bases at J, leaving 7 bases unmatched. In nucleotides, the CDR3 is TGTGCCAGCAGCCTTGTGACAGGGAGGAATGAAAAACTGTTTTTT. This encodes CASSLVTGRNEKLFF.

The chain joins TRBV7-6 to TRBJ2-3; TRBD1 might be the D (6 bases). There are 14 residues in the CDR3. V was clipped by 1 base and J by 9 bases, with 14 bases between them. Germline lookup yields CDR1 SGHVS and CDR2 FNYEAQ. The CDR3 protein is CASSLVLDSQTQYF. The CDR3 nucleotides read TGTGCCAGCAGCTTAGTACTGGACAGCCAGACGCAGTATTTT.

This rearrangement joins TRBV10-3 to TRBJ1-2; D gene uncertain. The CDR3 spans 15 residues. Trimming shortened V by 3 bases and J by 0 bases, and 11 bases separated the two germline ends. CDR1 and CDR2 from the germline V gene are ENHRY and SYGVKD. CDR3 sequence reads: CAISDLNSPNYGYTF. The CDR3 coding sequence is TGTGCCATCAGTGATTTGAACAGCCCTAACTATGGCTACACCTTC.

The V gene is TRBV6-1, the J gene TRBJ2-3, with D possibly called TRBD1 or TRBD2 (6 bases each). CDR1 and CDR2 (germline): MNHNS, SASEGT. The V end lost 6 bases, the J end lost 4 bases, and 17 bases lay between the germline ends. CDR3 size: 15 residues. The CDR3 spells CASRAGGRVPDTQYF. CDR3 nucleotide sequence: TGTGCCAGCAGAGCTGGGGGGCGAGTTCCAGATACGCAGTATTTT.

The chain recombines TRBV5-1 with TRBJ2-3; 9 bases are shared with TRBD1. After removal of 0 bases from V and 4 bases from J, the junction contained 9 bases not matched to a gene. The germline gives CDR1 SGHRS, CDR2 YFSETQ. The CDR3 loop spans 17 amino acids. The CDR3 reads CASSLAGTGLVADTQYF. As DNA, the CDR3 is TGCGCCAGCAGCTTGGCCGGGACAGGGCTAGTCGCAGATACGCAGTATTTT.

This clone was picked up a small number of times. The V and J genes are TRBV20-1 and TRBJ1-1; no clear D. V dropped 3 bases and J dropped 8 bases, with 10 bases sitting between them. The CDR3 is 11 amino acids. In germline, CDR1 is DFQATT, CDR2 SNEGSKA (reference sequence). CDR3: CSARADWEAFF. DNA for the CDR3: TGCAGTGCTAGGGCGGATTGGGAAGCTTTCTTT.

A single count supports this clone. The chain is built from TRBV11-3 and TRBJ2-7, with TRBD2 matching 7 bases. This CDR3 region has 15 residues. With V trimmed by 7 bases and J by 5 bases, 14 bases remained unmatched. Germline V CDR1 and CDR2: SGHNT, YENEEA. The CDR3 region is CASTNYPGGAHEQYF. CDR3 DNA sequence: TGTGCCAGCACCAATTACCCGGGAGGAGCCCACGAGCAGTACTTC. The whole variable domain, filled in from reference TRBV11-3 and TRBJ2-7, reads EAGVVQSPRYKIIEKKQPVAFWCNPISGHNTLYWYLQNLGQGPELLIRYENEEAVDDSQLPKDRFSAERLKGVDSTLKIQPAELGDSAVYLCASTNYPGGAHEQYFGPGTRLTVT.

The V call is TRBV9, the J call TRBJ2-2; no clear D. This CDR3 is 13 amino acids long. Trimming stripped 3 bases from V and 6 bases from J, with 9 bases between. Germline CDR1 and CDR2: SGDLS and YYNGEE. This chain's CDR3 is CASSALVSGELFF. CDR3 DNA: TGTGCCAGCAGCGCCCTTGTCTCCGGGGAGCTGTTTTTT.

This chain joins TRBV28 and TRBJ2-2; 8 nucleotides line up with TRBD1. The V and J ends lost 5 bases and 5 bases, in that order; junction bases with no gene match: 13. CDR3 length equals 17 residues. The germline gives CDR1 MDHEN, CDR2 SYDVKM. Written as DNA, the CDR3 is TGTGCCAGCAGTCCACACTTTGGACAGGGACAGACCGGGGAGCTGTTTTTT. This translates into CASSPHFGQGQTGELFF.

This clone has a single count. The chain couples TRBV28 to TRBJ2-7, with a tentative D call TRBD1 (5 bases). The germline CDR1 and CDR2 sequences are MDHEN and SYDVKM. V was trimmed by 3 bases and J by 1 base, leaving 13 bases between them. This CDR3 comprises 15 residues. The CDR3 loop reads CASSFPGRASYEQYF. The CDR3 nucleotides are TGTGCCAGCAGTTTTCCGGGCAGGGCATCCTACGAGCAGTACTTC.

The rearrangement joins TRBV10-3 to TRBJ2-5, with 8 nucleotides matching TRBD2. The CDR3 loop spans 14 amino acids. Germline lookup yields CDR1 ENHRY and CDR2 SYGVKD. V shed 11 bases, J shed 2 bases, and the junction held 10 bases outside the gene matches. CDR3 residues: CAVKRLASQETQYF. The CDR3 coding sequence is TGTGCCGTGAAGAGACTAGCGAGTCAAGAGACCCAGTACTTC.

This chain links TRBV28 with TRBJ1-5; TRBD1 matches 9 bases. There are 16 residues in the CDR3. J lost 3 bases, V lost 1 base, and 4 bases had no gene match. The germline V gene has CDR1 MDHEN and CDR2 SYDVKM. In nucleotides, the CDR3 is TGTGCCAGCAGTTTATTCAGGACAGGGGACAATCAGCCCCAGCATTTT. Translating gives CASSLFRTGDNQPQHF.

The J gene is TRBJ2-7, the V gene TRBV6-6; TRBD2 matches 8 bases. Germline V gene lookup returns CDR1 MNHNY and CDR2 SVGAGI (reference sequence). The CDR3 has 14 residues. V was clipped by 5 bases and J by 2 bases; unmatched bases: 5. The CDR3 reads CASSPSGLAYEQYF. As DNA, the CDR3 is TGTGCCAGCAGTCCTTCGGGACTAGCCTACGAGCAGTACTTC.